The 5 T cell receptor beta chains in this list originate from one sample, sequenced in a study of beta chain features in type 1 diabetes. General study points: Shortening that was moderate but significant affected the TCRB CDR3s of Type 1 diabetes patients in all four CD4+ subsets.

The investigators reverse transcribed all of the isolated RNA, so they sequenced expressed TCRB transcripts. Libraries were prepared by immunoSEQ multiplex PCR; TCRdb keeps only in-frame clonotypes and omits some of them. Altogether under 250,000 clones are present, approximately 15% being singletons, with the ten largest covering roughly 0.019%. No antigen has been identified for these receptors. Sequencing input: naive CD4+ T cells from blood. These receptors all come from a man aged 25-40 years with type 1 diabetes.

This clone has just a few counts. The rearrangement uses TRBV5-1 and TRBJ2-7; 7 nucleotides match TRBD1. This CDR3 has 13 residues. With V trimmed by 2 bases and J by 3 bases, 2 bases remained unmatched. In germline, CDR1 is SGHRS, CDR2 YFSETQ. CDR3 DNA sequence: TGCGCCAGCAGCTTAAGGGACAGCTACGAGCAGTACTTC. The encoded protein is CASSLRDSYEQYF.

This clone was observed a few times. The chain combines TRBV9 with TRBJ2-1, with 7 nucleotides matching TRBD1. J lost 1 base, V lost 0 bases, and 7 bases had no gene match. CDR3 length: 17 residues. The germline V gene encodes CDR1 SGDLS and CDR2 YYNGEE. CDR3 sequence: CASSVGPQGVSYNEQFF. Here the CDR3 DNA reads TGTGCCAGCAGCGTAGGTCCCCAGGGGGTATCCTACAATGAGCAGTTCTTC.

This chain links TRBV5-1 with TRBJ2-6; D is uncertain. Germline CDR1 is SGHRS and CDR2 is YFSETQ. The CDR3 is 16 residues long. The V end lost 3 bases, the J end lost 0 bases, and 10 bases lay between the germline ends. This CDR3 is CASSSILGSGANVLTF. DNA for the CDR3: TGCGCCAGCAGCTCGATACTCGGCTCTGGGGCCAACGTCCTGACTTTC.

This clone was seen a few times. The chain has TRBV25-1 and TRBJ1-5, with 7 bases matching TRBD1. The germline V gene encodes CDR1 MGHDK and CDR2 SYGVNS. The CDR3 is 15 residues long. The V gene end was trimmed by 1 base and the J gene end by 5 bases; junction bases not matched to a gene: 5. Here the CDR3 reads CASSELGTGDQPQHF. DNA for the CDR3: TGTGCCAGCAGTGAATTGGGAACAGGGGATCAGCCCCAGCATTTT.

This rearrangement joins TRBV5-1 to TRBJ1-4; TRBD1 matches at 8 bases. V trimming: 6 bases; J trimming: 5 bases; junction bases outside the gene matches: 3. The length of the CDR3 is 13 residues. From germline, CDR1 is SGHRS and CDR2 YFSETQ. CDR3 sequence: CASMGTGNEKLFF. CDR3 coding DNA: TGCGCCAGCATGGGGACAGGAAATGAAAAACTGTTTTTT.